The 20 T cell receptor beta chains listed next were all sequenced from one sample in a study of cytomegalovirus exposure and HLA in healthy donors. Measured with immunoSEQ multiplex PCR; TCRdb has only the in-frame clones, and not every one. The profile shows some 170,000 clones, about 87% of them singletons. Sequenced: PBMCs. Receptors originate from a woman aged 30 to 39 in good health and CMV-seronegative.

J is TRBJ2-1 and V is TRBV7-2; possibly TRBD1 for D (5 bases). Looked up from germline, CDR1 is SGHTA and CDR2 is FQGNSA. This CDR3 spans 13 amino acids. V dropped 0 bases and J dropped 10 bases, with 10 bases sitting between them. The DNA of the CDR3 is TGTGCCAGCAGCTTAGCGCTCAGGGAAGAGCAGTTCTTC. As protein: CASSLALREEQFF.

The chain carries TRBV5-8 and TRBJ1-5, with D perhaps TRBD1 (6 bases). The ends were cut back, 5 bases at V and 6 bases at J, with 24 bases in the middle. Germline lookup yields CDR1 SGHTS and CDR2 YDEGEE. CDR3 length: 17 amino acids. The DNA for the CDR3 is TGTGCCAGCAGTCGTGGCTCGAACACAGGGTTTGGTCAGCCCCAGCATTTT. Protein: CASSRGSNTGFGQPQHF.

The genes are TRBV19 and TRBJ2-1, with 11 bases fitting TRBD2. Germline loops: CDR1 LNHDA, CDR2 SQIVND (reference sequence). The CDR3 spans 19 residues. The V segment lost 6 bases and the J segment 4 bases; nucleotides outside the gene matches: 17. CDR3: CASSPSVPILAGDYNEQFF. Written as DNA, the CDR3 is TGTGCCAGTAGCCCCTCGGTCCCCATACTAGCGGGAGATTACAATGAGCAGTTCTTC.

This rearrangement joins TRBV7-2 to TRBJ2-3, with TRBD2 matching 8 bases. CDR1 and CDR2 from the germline V gene are SGHTA and FQGNSA. This CDR3 contains 16 residues. The ends lost 5 bases at V and 1 base at J; junction bases unmatched: 8. CDR3 DNA sequence: TGTGCCAGCAGCCCTAACCGAGCGGGGGGCACAGATACGCAGTATTTT. Translation: CASSPNRAGGTDTQYF.

The chain recombines TRBV5-6 with TRBJ2-1; 7 bases line up with TRBD2. Germline CDR1 and CDR2: SGHDT and YYEEEE. The CDR3 is 13 amino acids. The junction had 3 bases not matched to a gene; V was cut back by 0 bases and J by 9 bases. The CDR3 nucleotides read TGTGCCAGCAGCTTGGCCACGGGGGGTGAGCAGTTCTTC. Its translation is CASSLATGGEQFF.

The J gene is TRBJ2-5, the V gene TRBV19, with 7 bases that match TRBD2. Germline assignment: CDR1 LNHDA and CDR2 SQIVND (reference sequence). The CDR3 runs to 16 residues. V trimming: 5 bases; J trimming: 5 bases; junction bases outside the gene matches: 14. CDR3 bases: TGTGCCAGTAGTGTAACCTCTAGCGGTGGCGCGGAGACCCAGTACTTC. As protein: CASSVTSSGGAETQYF. Full variable domain (remainder filled in from reference TRBV19 and TRBJ2-5): DGGITQSPKYLFRKEGQNVTLSCEQNLNHDAMYWYRQDPGQGLRLIYYSQIVNDFQKGDIAEGYSVSREKKESFPLTVTSAQKNPTAFYLCASSVTSSGGAETQYFGPGTRLLVL.

The chain employs TRBV19 and TRBJ1-4; perhaps TRBD1 as D (6 bases). The CDR3 is made up of 20 amino acids. V was clipped by 1 base and J by 0 bases, with 21 bases between them. Germline V gene data show CDR1 as LNHDA and CDR2 as SQIVND (reference sequence). The CDR3 bases are TGTGCCAGTAGTATAGGACTAACGAGGGGGATATCGCCAACTAATGAAAAACTGTTTTTT. Translated, it gives CASSIGLTRGISPTNEKLFF.

V and J are TRBV5-1 and TRBJ1-6, with D possibly matching TRBD1 (5 bases). Germline CDR1 reads SGHRS; CDR2 reads YFSETQ. V was trimmed by 2 bases and J by 10 bases, leaving 16 bases between them. This CDR3 contains 15 residues. The CDR3 sequence is CASSLTTGNESPLHF. CDR3 sequence (DNA): TGCGCCAGCAGCTTAACAACAGGCAACGAGTCACCCCTCCACTTT.

This chain joins TRBV5-4 and TRBJ2-7; D uncertain. Germline assignment: CDR1 SGHNT and CDR2 YYREEE (reference sequence). Trimming shortened V by 4 bases and J by 3 bases, and 5 bases separated the two germline ends. The CDR3 is 11 residues long. The CDR3 DNA sequence: TGTGCCAGCAGCGCGAACTACGAGCAGTACTTC. Encoded protein: CASSANYEQYF.

The V call is TRBV27, the J call TRBJ1-1, with 7 bases identical to TRBD1. CDR1 is MNHEY, CDR2 SMNVEV, per germline (reference sequence). The V and J ends lost 5 bases and 6 bases, in that order; junction bases with no gene match: 9. This CDR3 is 14 amino acids long. The CDR3: CASSHAGGSAEAFF. In DNA, the CDR3 is TGTGCCAGCAGTCATGCAGGGGGTTCGGCTGAAGCTTTCTTT.

As DNA, the CDR3 is TGTGCCAGTAAGGGACAGGGCTTCGAGCAGTACTTC. This encodes CASKGQGFEQYF. The J gene is TRBJ2-7, the V gene TRBV19; 9 bases are shared with TRBD1. The ends lost 7 bases at V and 6 bases at J; junction bases unmatched: 4. CDR3 length: 12 amino acids. Germline-derived CDR1 and CDR2 are LNHDA and SQIVND (reference sequence).

The V call is TRBV6-5, the J call TRBJ2-2; 8 bases are shared with TRBD1. Germline values: CDR1 MNHEY, CDR2 SVGAGI. J gave up 3 bases and V 4 bases, and 7 bases lay outside the gene matches. The length of the CDR3 is 16 residues. The CDR3 here is CASSFRTGRDTGELFF. The CDR3 nucleotides are TGTGCCAGCAGTTTTAGGACAGGGAGAGACACCGGGGAGCTGTTTTTT.

The V call is TRBV5-6, the J call TRBJ2-1; 8 bases fit TRBD2. V gave up 5 bases and J gave up 3 bases; unmatched junction bases: 4. CDR1 is SGHDT and CDR2 is YYEEEE in the germline V gene. CDR3 size: 14 residues. CDR3 DNA: TGTGCCAGCAGTCGCGGGGGGTACTACAATGAGCAGTTCTTC. Protein: CASSRGGYYNEQFF.

The CDR3, as DNA: TGTGCCTGGAGTCCTCTCAAGGGGGCAGGGCTGTTTTTT. Its protein product is CAWSPLKGAGLFF. This chain joins TRBV30 and TRBJ1-4; 7 bases map to TRBD1. V shed 2 bases, J shed 14 bases, and the junction held 11 bases outside the gene matches. The CDR3 runs to 13 residues. Per germline, CDR1 GTSNPN and CDR2 SVGIG (reference sequence). Drawing the rest from reference TRBV30 and TRBJ1-4, the complete variable domain is SQTIHQWPATLVQPVGSPLSLECTVEGTSNPNLYWYRQAAGRGLQLLFYSVGIGQISSEVPQNLSASRPQDRQFILSSKKLLLSDSGFYLCAWSPLKGAGLFFGSGTQLSVL.

The chain is built from TRBV19 and TRBJ1-3; D uncertain. CDR3 length equals 16 residues. Germline values: CDR1 LNHDA, CDR2 SQIVND (reference sequence). Trimming cost V 2 bases and J 0 bases, with 11 bases left between them. The CDR3 bases are TGTGCCAGTAGTATACGCCCCGCGGGCTCTGGAAACACCATATATTTT. Translated: CASSIRPAGSGNTIYF.

This clone was found once. The chain couples TRBV15 to TRBJ2-7; TRBD2 is a possible D gene (7 bases). This CDR3 spans 17 amino acids. V lost 1 base, J lost 3 bases, and 19 bases lay in between. Germline V gene lookup returns CDR1 LNHNV and CDR2 YYDKDF (reference sequence). The CDR3 region has the DNA TGTGCCACCAGCAGAGTAGTAGGTGGGGGGGCCGGCTACGAGCAGTACTTC. Protein sequence: CATSRVVGGGAGYEQYF.

This chain connects TRBV6-6 to TRBJ1-1; unclear D gene. Between the trimmed V and J ends, which lost 5 bases and 0 bases, there was a span of 13 bases. The V gene's germline CDR1 is MNHNY and CDR2 SVGAGI (reference sequence). This CDR3 region has 15 residues. The CDR3 nucleotides are TGTGCCAGCAGTCCTACGCGGGGTATGAACACTGAAGCTTTCTTT. It encodes CASSPTRGMNTEAFF.

This chain joins TRBV5-1 and TRBJ1-1, with D tentatively TRBD1 (6 bases). Germline V lookup: CDR1 SGHRS, CDR2 YFSETQ. Between the trimmed V and J ends, which lost 4 bases and 6 bases, there was a span of 16 bases. CDR3 size: 14 residues. The CDR3 nucleotides read TGCGCCAGCAGCGGGGGGGGCAGGGGTTCTGAAGCTTTCTTT. This encodes CASSGGGRGSEAFF.

The chain recombines TRBV4-3 with TRBJ1-1, with D unresolved. CDR1 and CDR2 from the germline V gene are LGHNA and YSLEER. Trimming took off 0 bases at V and 1 base at J, with 9 bases between the two ends. This CDR3 contains 15 residues. The CDR3 here is CASSQDVGRNTEAFF. In DNA form, the CDR3 reads TGCGCCAGCAGCCAAGATGTCGGGAGGAACACTGAAGCTTTCTTT.

This clone has just a few counts. The CDR3: CASSHTRDRGFLETQYF. In DNA form, the CDR3 reads TGTGCCAGCTCACATACCCGGGACAGGGGGTTCTTGGAGACCCAGTACTTC. The rearrangement uses TRBV18 and TRBJ2-5, with 11 bases aligning to TRBD1. CDR3 length equals 17 residues. CDR1 and CDR2 from the germline V gene are KGHSH and LQKENI. V lost 4 bases to trimming and J lost 5 bases; unmatched junction nucleotides: 12.